This TCR beta chain was sequenced for a study of human T cells and chemical hapten exposure. Specified time point: patch test 3, about 24 weeks after DPC sensitization. Treatment indicated: therapeutic diphenylcyclopropenone sensitization with weekly scalp DPC. The donor pool consisted of alopecia patients aged 18 to 70 years, considered suitable for DPC. TCRdb re-analysed the RACE reads in MiXCR, keeping a single row per CDR3 protein. The repertoire has 82,000 or so distinct CDR3 sequences, over 10% of them found once; the top ten carry around 5.7%. Germline CDR1 reads LNHDA; CDR2 reads SQIVND (reference sequence). The CDR3 loop spans 14 amino acids. Germline trimming cut 10 bases from V and 6 bases from J; bases unmatched to any gene: 13. This clonotype showed up just once.

This rearrangement joins TRBV19 to TRBJ2-7; 9 bases match TRBD2. The input for sequencing was whole blood, taken in connection with sensitization to the hapten diphenylcyclopropenone (DPC). The clonotype originates from a woman between 50 and 59 years old with alopecia areata. Some clones in this sample may be carry-over from other donors' samples. The CDR3 bases are TGTGCCACCGCTCGGCTAGCGGGAATCTCCGAGCAGTACTTC. Its protein is CATARLAGISEQYF.